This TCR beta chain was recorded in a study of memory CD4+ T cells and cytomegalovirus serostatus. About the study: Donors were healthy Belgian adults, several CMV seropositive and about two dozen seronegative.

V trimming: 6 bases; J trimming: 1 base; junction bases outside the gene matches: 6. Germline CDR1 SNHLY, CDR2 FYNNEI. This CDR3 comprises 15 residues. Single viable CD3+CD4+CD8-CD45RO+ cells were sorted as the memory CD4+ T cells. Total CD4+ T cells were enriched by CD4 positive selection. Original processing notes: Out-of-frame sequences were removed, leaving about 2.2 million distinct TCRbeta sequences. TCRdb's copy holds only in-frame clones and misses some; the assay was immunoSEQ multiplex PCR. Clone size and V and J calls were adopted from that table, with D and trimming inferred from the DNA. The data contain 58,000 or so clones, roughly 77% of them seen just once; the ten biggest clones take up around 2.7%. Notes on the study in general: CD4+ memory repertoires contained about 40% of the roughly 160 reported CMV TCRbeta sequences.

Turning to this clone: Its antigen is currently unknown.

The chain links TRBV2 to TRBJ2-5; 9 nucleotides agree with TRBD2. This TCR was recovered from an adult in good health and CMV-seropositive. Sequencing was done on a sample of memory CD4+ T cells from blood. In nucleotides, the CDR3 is TGTGCCAGCAGCTTCCAGACTAGCGGCCAAGAGACCCAGTACTTC. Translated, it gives CASSFQTSGQETQYF.